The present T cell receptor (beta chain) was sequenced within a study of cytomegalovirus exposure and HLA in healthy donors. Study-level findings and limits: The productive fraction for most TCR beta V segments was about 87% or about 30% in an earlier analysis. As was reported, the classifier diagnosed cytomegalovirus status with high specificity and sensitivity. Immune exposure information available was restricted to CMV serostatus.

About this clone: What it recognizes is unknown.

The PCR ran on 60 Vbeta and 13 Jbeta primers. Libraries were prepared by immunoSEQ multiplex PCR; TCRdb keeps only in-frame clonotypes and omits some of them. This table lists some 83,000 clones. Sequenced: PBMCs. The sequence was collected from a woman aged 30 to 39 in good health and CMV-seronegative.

The CDR3 DNA follows: TGCGCCAGCAGCTCCGGACAGGGGAACCACGAGCAGTACTTC. It yields the protein CASSSGQGNHEQYF. The V and J genes are TRBV5-1 and TRBJ2-7; 9 bases are a match to TRBD1. V lost 3 bases to trimming and J lost 5 bases; unmatched junction nucleotides: 6. The CDR3 has 14 residues. In germline, CDR1 is SGHRS, CDR2 YFSETQ.